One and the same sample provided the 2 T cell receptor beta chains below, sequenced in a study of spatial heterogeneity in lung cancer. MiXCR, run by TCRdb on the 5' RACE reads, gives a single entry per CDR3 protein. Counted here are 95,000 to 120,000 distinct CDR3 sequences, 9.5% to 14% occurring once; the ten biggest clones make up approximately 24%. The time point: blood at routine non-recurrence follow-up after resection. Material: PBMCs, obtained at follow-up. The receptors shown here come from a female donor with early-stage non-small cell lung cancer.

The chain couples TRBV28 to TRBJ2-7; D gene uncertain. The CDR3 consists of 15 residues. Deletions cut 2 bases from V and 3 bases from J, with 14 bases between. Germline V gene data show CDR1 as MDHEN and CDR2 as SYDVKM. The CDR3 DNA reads TGTGCCAGCAGTTTAGACGGTATAGAGGTCTACGAGCAGTACTTC. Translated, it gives CASSLDGIEVYEQYF.

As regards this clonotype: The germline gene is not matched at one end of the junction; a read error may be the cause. The CDR3 DNA follows: TGTGCCACCAATGATTTTCGGACTACCGGGGAGCTGTTTTTT. It yields the protein CATNDFRTTGELFF. J is TRBJ2-2 and V is TRBV24-1; a weak D match, TRBD2 (5 bases). The CDR3 sequence is 14 residues long. Germline CDR1 reads KGHDR; CDR2 reads SFDVKD.